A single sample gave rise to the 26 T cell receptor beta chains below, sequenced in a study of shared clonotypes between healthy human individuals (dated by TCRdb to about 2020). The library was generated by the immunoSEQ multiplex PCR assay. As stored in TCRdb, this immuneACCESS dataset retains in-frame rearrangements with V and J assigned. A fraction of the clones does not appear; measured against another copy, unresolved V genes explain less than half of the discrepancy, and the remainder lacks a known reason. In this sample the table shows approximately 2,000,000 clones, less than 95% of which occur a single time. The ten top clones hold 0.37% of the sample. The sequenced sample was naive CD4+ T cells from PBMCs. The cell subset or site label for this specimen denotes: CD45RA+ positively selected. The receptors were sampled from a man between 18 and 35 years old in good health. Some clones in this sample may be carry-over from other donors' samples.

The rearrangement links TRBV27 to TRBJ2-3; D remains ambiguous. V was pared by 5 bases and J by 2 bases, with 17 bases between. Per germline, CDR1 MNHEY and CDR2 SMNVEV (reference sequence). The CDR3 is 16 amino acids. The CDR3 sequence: CASSPPNSHNTDTQYF. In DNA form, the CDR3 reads TGTGCCAGCAGTCCACCCAATTCCCACAACACAGATACGCAGTATTTT.

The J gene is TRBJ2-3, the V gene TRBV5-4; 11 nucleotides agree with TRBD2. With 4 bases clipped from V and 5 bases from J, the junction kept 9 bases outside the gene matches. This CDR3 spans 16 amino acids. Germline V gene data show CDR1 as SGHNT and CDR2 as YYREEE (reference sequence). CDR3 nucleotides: TGTGCCAGCAGCCCCCTAGCGGGAGGCCCCGGAGATACGCAGTATTTT. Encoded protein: CASSPLAGGPGDTQYF.

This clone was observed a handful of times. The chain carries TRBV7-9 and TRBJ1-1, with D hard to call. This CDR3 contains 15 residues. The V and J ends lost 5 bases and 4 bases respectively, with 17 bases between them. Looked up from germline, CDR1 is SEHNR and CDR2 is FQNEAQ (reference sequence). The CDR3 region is CASSPIGPLSTEAFF. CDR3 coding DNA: TGTGCCAGCAGCCCCATTGGTCCGTTGAGCACTGAAGCTTTCTTT.

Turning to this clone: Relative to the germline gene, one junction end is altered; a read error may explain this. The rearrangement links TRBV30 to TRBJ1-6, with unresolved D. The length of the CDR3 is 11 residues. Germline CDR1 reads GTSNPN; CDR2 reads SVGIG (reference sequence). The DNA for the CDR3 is TGTGCCTGGTTACGAGCGGGCAGGTACTACTTT. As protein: CAWLRAGRYYF.

The CDR3 here is CAWGTGVGGELFF. In nucleotides, the CDR3 is TGTGCCTGGGGAACGGGAGTAGGCGGGGAGCTGTTTTTT. V is TRBV30 and J is TRBJ2-2, with D possibly being TRBD2 (6 bases). Germline V gene lookup returns CDR1 GTSNPN and CDR2 SVGIG (reference sequence). V was clipped by 5 bases and J by 7 bases, with 14 bases between them. The CDR3 length is 13 residues.

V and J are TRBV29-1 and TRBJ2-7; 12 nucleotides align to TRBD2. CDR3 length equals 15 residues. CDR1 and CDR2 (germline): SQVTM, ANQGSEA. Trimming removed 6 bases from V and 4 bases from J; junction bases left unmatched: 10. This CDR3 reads CSVQDRLAGEYEQYF. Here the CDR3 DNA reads TGCAGCGTCCAAGACCGACTAGCGGGAGAGTACGAGCAGTACTTC.

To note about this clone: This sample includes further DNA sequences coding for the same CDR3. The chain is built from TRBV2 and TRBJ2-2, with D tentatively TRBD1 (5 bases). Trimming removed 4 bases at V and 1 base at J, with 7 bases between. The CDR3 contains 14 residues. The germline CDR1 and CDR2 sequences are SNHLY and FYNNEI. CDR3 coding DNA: TGTGCCAGCAGTGGGCAGGGGAACACCGGGGAGCTGTTTTTT. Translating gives CASSGQGNTGELFF.

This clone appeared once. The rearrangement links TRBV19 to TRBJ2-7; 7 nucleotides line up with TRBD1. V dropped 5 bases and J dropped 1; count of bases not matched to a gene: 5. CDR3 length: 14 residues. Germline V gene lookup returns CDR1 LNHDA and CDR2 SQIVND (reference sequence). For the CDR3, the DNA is TGTGCCAGTAGTCCCCGGACAGGTTCCTACGAGCAGTACTTC. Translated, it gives CASSPRTGSYEQYF.

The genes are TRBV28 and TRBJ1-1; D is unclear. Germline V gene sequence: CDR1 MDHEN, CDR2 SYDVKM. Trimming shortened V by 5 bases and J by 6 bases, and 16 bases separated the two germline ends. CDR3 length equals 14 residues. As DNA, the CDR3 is TGTGCCAGCAGTCGCCGGTCAGCCACAGCTGAAGCTTTCTTT. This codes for CASSRRSATAEAFF.

The CDR3, as DNA: TGCGCCAGCAGCCAAGAAGGAGGACTAGCGGGAGGGAAAGAGACCCAGTACTTC. Its protein is CASSQEGGLAGGKETQYF. V gene TRBV4-1 combines with J gene TRBJ2-5; TRBD2 matches 15 bases. V trimming: 0 bases; J trimming: 3 bases; junction bases outside the gene matches: 5. Germline CDR1 reads MGHRA; CDR2 reads YSYEKL. The CDR3 contains 18 residues.

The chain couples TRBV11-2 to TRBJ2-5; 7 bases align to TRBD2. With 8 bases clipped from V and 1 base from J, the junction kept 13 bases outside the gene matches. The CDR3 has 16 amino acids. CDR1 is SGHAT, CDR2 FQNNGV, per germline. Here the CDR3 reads CASVRGGESAQETQYF. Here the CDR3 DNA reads TGTGCCAGCGTCCGGGGAGGGGAGAGTGCCCAAGAGACCCAGTACTTC.

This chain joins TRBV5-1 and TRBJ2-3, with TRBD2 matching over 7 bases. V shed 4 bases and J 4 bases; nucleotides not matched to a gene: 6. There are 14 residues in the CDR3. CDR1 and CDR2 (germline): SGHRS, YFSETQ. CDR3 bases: TGCGCCAGCAGCCTGACTAGCTGGGCAGATACGCAGTATTTT. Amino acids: CASSLTSWADTQYF.

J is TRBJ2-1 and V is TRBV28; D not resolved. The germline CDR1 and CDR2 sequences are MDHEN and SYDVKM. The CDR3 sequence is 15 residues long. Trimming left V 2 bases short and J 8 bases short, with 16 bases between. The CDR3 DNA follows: TGTGCCAGCAGTTTAACCCCCCCTAGTACCCATGAGCAGTTCTTC. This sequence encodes CASSLTPPSTHEQFF.

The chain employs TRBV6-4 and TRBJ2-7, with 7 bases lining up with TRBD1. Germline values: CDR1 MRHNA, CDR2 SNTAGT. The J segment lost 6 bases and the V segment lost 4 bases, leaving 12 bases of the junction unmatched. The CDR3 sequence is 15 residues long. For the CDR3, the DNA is TGTGCCAGCAGTGTAACGACAGGGCAAGGCGTCGAGCAGTACTTC. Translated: CASSVTTGQGVEQYF.

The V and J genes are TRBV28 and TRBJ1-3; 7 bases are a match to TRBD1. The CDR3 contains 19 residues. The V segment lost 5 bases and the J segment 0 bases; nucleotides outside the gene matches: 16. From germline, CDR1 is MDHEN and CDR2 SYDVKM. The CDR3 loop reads CASSSRGGQRIFSGNTIYF. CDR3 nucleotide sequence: TGTGCCAGCAGTAGCAGGGGGGGACAGCGTATTTTCTCTGGAAACACCATATATTTT.

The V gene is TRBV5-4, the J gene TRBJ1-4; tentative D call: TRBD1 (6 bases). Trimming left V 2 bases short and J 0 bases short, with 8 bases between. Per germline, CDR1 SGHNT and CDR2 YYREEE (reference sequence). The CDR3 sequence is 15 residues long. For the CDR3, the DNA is TGTGCCAGCAGCTTTGGGGGCTCAACTAATGAAAAACTGTTTTTT. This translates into CASSFGGSTNEKLFF.

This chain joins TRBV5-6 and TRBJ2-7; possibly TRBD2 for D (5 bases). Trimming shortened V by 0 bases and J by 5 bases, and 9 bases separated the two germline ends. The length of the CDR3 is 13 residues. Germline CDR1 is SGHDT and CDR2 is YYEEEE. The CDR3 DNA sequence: TGTGCCAGCAGCTTGGCCCCCGGGGACGAGCAGTACTTC. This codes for CASSLAPGDEQYF.

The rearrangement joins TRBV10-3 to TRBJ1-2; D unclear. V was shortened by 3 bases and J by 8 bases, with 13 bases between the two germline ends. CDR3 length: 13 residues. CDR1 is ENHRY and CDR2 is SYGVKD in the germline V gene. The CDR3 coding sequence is TGTGCCATCAGTGATAGATCGGACTTCGGCTACACCTTC. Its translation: CAISDRSDFGYTF.

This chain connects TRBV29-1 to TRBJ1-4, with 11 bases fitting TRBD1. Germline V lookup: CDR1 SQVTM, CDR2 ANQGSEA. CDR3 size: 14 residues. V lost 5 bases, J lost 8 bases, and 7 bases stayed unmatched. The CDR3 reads CSVRPGTGGEKLFF. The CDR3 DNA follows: TGCAGCGTTAGACCCGGGACAGGGGGAGAAAAACTGTTTTTT. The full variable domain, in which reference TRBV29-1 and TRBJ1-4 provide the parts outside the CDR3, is SAVISQKPSRDICQRGTSLTIQCQVDSQVTMMFWYRQQPGQSLTLIATANQGSEATYESGFVIDKFPISRPNLTFSTLTVSNMSPEDSSIYLCSVRPGTGGEKLFFGSGTQLSVL.

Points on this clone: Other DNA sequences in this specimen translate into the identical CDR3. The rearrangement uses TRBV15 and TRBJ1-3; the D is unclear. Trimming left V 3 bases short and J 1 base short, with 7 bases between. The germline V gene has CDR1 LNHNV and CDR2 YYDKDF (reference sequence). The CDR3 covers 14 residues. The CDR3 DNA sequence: TGTGCCACCAGCAGCCGGAGTTCTGGAAACACCATATATTTT. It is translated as CATSSRSSGNTIYF.

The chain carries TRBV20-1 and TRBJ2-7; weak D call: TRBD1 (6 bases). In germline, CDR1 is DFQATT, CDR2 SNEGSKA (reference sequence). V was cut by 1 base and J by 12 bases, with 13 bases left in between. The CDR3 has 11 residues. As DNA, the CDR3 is TGCAGTGCTAGAGCTCCAGGGGCCCGGTACTTC. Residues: CSARAPGARYF.

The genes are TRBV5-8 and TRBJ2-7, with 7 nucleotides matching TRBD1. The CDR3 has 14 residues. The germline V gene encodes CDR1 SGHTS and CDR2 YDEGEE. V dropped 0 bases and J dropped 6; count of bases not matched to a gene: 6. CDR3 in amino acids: CASSLGQGVSEQYF. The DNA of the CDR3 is TGTGCCAGCAGCTTGGGACAGGGAGTGTCCGAGCAGTACTTC.

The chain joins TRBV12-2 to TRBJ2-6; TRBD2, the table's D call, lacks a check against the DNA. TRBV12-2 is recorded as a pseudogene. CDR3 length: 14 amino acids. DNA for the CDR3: TGTGCAAGTCGCTTCTCCTCTGGGGCCAACGTCCTGACTTTC. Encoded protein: CASRFSSGANVLTF.

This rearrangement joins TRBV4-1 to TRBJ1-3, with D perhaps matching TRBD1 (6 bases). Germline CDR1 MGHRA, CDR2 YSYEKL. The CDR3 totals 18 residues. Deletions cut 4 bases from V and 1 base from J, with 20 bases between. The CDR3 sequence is CASSPGAAREGSGNTIYF. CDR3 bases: TGCGCCAGCAGCCCAGGGGCGGCCCGGGAGGGATCTGGAAACACCATATATTTT.

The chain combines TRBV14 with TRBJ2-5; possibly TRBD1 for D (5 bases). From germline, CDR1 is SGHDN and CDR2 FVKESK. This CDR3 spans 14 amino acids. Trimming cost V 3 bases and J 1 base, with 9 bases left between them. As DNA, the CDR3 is TGTGCCAGCAGCCATATCCAGGGCCAAGAGACCCAGTACTTC. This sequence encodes CASSHIQGQETQYF. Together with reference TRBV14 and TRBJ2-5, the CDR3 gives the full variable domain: EAGVTQFPSHSVIEKGQTVTLRCDPISGHDNLYWYRRVMGKEIKFLLHFVKESKQDESGMPNNRFLAERTGGTYSTLKVQPAELEDSGVYFCASSHIQGQETQYFGPGTRLLVL.

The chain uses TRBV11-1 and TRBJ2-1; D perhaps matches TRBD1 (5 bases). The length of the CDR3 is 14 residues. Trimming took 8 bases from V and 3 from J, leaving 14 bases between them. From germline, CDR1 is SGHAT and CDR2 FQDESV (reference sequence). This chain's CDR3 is CASGESDIYNEQFF. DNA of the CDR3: TGTGCCAGCGGGGAATCGGACATCTACAATGAGCAGTTCTTC.